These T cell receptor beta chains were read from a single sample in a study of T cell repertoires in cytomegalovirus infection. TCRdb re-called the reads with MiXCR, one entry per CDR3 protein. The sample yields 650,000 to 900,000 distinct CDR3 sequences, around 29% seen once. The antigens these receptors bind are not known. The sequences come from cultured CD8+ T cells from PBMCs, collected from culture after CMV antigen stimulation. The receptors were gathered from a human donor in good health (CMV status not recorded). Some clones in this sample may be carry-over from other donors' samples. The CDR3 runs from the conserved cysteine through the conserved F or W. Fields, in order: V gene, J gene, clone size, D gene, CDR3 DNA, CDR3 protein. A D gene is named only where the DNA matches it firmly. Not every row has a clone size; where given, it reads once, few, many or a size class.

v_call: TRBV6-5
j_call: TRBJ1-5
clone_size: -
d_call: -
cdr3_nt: TGTGCCAGCAGTTACCGTTACCCAGGTAGCAATCAGCCCCAGCATTTT
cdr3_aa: CASSYRYPGSNQPQHF

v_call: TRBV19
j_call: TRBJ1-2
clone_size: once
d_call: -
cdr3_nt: TGTGCCAGTAAGACTCGGGGGCACTTTAACTATGGCTACACCTTC
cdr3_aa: CASKTRGHFNYGYTF

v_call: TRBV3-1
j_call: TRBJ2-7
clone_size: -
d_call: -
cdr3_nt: TGTGCCAGCAGCGCGGAACCGCCGGGATCCTACGAGCAGTACTTC
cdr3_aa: CASSAEPPGSYEQYF

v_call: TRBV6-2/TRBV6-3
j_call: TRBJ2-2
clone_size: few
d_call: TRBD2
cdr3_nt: TGTGCCAGCAGTTACCGGACTAGCGGGGGAGACACCGGGGAGCTGTTTTTT
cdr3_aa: CASSYRTSGGDTGELFF

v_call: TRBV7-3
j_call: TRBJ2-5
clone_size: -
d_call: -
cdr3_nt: TGTGCCAGCAGCTTATCCCCAGGCCGTCAAGAGACCCAGTACTTC
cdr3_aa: CASSLSPGRQETQYF

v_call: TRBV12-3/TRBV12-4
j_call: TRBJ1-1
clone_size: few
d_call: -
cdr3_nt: TGTGCCAGCACTAGAGGGGAGGTGAATACTGAAGCTTTCTTT
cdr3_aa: CASTRGEVNTEAFF

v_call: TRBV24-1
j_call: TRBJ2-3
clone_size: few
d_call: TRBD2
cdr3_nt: TGTGCCACCAGTGAGACCCAGCGGGGGGCGGCAACAGATACGCAGTATTTT
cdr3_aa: CATSETQRGAATDTQYF

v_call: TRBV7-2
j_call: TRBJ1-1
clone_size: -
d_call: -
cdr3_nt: TGTGCCAGCAGCTCTTCGTACACTGAAGCTGTCTTT
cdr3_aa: CASSSSYTEAVF

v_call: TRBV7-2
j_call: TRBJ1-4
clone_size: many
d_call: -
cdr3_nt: TGTGCCAGCAGCTTATCCACTGCCGATGAAAAACTGTTTTTT
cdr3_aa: CASSLSTADEKLFF

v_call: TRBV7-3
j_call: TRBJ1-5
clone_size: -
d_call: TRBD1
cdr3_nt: TGTGCCAGCAGCCGCGACAGGGCTCAGCCCCAGCATTTT
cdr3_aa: CASSRDRAQPQHF

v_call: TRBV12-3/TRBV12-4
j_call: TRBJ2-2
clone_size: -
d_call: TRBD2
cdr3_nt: TGTGCCAACCTGCTAGCGGCTGGGGAGCTGTTTTTT
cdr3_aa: CANLLAAGELFF

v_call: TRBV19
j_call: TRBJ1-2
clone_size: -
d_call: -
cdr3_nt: TGTGCCAGTAGTATAGGGGGGCGCGACTACACCTTC
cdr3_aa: CASSIGGRDYTF

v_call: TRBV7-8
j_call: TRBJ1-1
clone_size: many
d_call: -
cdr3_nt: TGTGCCAGCAGCTTAGCGGGGGTCCCAAACACTGAAGCTTTCTTT
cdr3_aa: CASSLAGVPNTEAFF